This T cell receptor (beta chain) derives from a study of control samples from healthy donors and cancer patients (dated by TCRdb to between 2020 and 2021). The germline V gene yields SGDLS for CDR1 and YYNGEE for CDR2. The V end loses 3 bases and the J end loses 3 bases, and a stretch of 13 bases separates them. Spanning cysteine to phenylalanine, the CDR3 consists of 15 amino acids. Solely the CDR3 DNA is kept, with 45 bases framed from the first base. Library preparation employed the immunoSEQ multiplex PCR assay. TCRdb re-hosts the immuneACCESS table, in-frame sequences only. Its copies lack some clones; in the studies checked, an unresolved V gene accounts for under half of them, and the cause for the rest is not known. The sample yields around 170,000 clones; around 88% were counted once. The leading ten clones occupy around 5% of the sample. Notes on this clone: Its binding antigen is unknown. Qualities for individual bases were not recorded, and no much larger clone is one base off.

Sequencing input: blood. The rearranged chain carries TRBV9 and TRBJ1-5; perhaps TRBD1 is the D gene, with 5 bases matching. The source of this sequence is a woman under 40 in good health. The CDR3 protein sequence reads: CASSAGHDNNQPQHF. The DNA is as follows: TGTGCCAGCAGCGCCGGACATGACAACAATCAGCCCCAGCATTTT.